A selection of T cell receptor beta chains follows, all from one sample in a study of glioma-infiltrating T cells. TCRdb independently ran MiXCR on the multiplex PCR reads; one entry per CDR3 protein. The sample yields 300,000 to 450,000 distinct CDR3 sequences, 41% seen once. Sequenced material: glioma tissue, nonneoplastic brain tissue, or PBMCs (not recorded which). The source is a human donor with low-grade glioma or glioblastoma, undergoing nonglioma brain surgery, or in good health (not recorded which). The CDR3 runs from the conserved cysteine through the conserved F or W. The D gene is left open where the match is weak. Some rows mark clone size as missing; the rest say once, few, many or name a class of expanded clone.

CDR3nt: TGTGCCGTAGACCAGCCCCAGCATTTT
CDR3aa: CAVDQPQHF
len: 9
v_gene: TRBV27
abundance: many
j_gene: TRBJ1-5
d_gene: -

CDR3nt: TGCGCCAGCAGCCAGGGACTAGCGGACTACAATGAGCAGTTCTTC
CDR3aa: CASSQGLADYNEQFF
len: 15
v_gene: TRBV4-3
abundance: many
j_gene: TRBJ2-1
d_gene: TRBD2

CDR3nt: TGTGCCAGCAGCGCTGGGACAGGGGGCGGTCAGCCCCAGCATTTT
CDR3aa: CASSAGTGGGQPQHF
len: 15
v_gene: TRBV3-1
abundance: -
j_gene: TRBJ1-5
d_gene: TRBD1

CDR3nt: TGCGCCAGCAGCTCCGGGACAGGGTCTGGGGCCAACGTCCTGACTTTC
CDR3aa: CASSSGTGSGANVLTF
len: 16
v_gene: TRBV5-1
abundance: once
j_gene: TRBJ2-6
d_gene: TRBD1

CDR3nt: TGTGCCAGCAGCCAAGGGTCGGCAGGGCTCTCCTACGAGCAGTACTTC
CDR3aa: CASSQGSAGLSYEQYF
len: 16
v_gene: TRBV4-2
abundance: -
j_gene: TRBJ2-7
d_gene: -

CDR3nt: TGTGCCAGCAGTACCCTGACAGGAAAAGCCTACGAGCAGTACTTC
CDR3aa: CASSTLTGKAYEQYF
len: 15
v_gene: TRBV27
abundance: many
j_gene: TRBJ2-7
d_gene: -

CDR3nt: TGTGCCAGCAGTTTAGGGACAGGGGGCTATGAAAAACTGTTTTTT
CDR3aa: CASSLGTGGYEKLFF
len: 15
v_gene: TRBV27
abundance: many
j_gene: TRBJ1-4
d_gene: TRBD1

CDR3nt: TGTGCAGGCTCGGGGGCCTACTCCTACAATGAGCAGTTCTTC
CDR3aa: CAGSGAYSYNEQFF
len: 14
v_gene: TRBV28
abundance: few
j_gene: TRBJ2-1
d_gene: -

CDR3nt: TGCAGCGTCCACGATTTTCGGGGGACCCGCTCTGGGGCCAACGTCCTGACTTTC
CDR3aa: CSVHDFRGTRSGANVLTF
len: 18
v_gene: TRBV29-1
abundance: few
j_gene: TRBJ2-6
d_gene: -

CDR3nt: TGCAGTGCTAGAGATCCGAGCGGGAGTGGGGCAGATACGCAGTATTTT
CDR3aa: CSARDPSGSGADTQYF
len: 16
v_gene: TRBV20-1
abundance: -
j_gene: TRBJ2-3
d_gene: TRBD2

CDR3nt: TGTGCTCACGTGGGGACAGGGCCAAACACCGGGGAGCTGTTTTTT
CDR3aa: CAHVGTGPNTGELFF
len: 15
v_gene: TRBV7-9
abundance: -
j_gene: TRBJ2-2
d_gene: TRBD1

CDR3nt: TGCAGTGCTAGACCTGCAGGGTACGAGCAGTACTTC
CDR3aa: CSARPAGYEQYF
len: 12
v_gene: TRBV20-1
abundance: many
j_gene: TRBJ2-7
d_gene: -

CDR3nt: TGCAGTGCTAGAATCATGGACAGGGACTACGAGCAGTACTTC
CDR3aa: CSARIMDRDYEQYF
len: 14
v_gene: TRBV20-1
abundance: -
j_gene: TRBJ2-7
d_gene: TRBD1

CDR3nt: TGCGCCAGCAGCCACTACGGCCCCACAGATACGCAGTATTTT
CDR3aa: CASSHYGPTDTQYF
len: 14
v_gene: TRBV4-1
abundance: many
j_gene: TRBJ2-3
d_gene: -

CDR3nt: TGTGCCAGCAGTAGGACCTTTCCGTCCCGGAATCAGCCCCAGCATTTT
CDR3aa: CASSRTFPSRNQPQHF
len: 16
v_gene: TRBV28
abundance: many
j_gene: TRBJ1-5
d_gene: -

CDR3nt: TGTGCCAGCAGTTTAACGGTCCACTATGGCTACACCTTC
CDR3aa: CASSLTVHYGYTF
len: 13
v_gene: TRBV12-3/TRBV12-4
abundance: -
j_gene: TRBJ1-2
d_gene: -

CDR3nt: TGTGCCAGCAGCCCCATTGGAGGTCCTGCAGATACGCAGTATTTT
CDR3aa: CASSPIGGPADTQYF
len: 15
v_gene: TRBV7-2
abundance: -
j_gene: TRBJ2-3
d_gene: -

CDR3nt: TGTGCCAGCAGTTTGGGGACATCTGGGGCCAACGTCCTGACTTTC
CDR3aa: CASSLGTSGANVLTF
len: 15
v_gene: TRBV27
abundance: many
j_gene: TRBJ2-6
d_gene: -

CDR3nt: TGTGCCAGCAGTACTCAGAACACTGAAGCTTTCTTT
CDR3aa: CASSTQNTEAFF
len: 12
v_gene: TRBV28
abundance: many
j_gene: TRBJ1-1
d_gene: -

CDR3nt: TGTGCCAGCAGATCGGGACGGAATCGATGGGACACTGAAGCTTTCTTT
CDR3aa: CASRSGRNRWDTEAFF
len: 16
v_gene: TRBV28
abundance: many
j_gene: TRBJ1-1
d_gene: -

CDR3nt: TGTGCCAGCAAGACAGGGCAACCCTCGAACACCAGGGAGCTGTTTTTT
CDR3aa: CASKTGQPSNTRELFF
len: 16
v_gene: TRBV28
abundance: once
j_gene: TRBJ2-2
d_gene: TRBD1

CDR3nt: TGCGCCAGCACGACCCGGAGGAACACTGAAGCTTTCTTT
CDR3aa: CASTTRRNTEAFF
len: 13
v_gene: TRBV4-1
abundance: -
j_gene: TRBJ1-1
d_gene: -

CDR3nt: TGTGCCAGCAGCCGGGGGATGTCTTGGGAGTATTCAAATGAGCAGTTCTTC
CDR3aa: CASSRGMSWEYSNEQFF
len: 17
v_gene: TRBV7-3
abundance: -
j_gene: TRBJ2-1
d_gene: -